A selection of T cell receptor beta chains follows, all from one sample in a study of cytomegalovirus exposure and HLA in healthy donors. Sequencing was performed with immunoSEQ multiplex PCR; in TCRdb, only in-frame clones are kept and a portion is missing. The sample shows roughly 180,000 clones, approximately 80% of them seen only once. Sequencing was performed on PBMCs. Receptor source: a girl aged 10-17 years in good health and CMV-seropositive. CDR3s include the opening cysteine and the closing phenylalanine or tryptophan. Rows give clone size only sometimes, using once, few, many, or a class for an expanded clone.

V	length	J	size	CDR3
TRBV27	17	TRBJ2-2	-	CASRGTSGIFGIRELFF
TRBV9	13	TRBJ2-3	-	CASSARGTDTQYF
TRBV14	15	TRBJ2-5	-	CASSQDTKGVETQYF
TRBV29-1	15	TRBJ2-1	once	CSVEDPGSSYNEQFF
TRBV19	14	TRBJ1-1	-	CASSQQGVRAEAFF
TRBV4-2	16	TRBJ1-1	-	CASSQMWTALNTEAFF
TRBV19	15	TRBJ1-5	once	CASSTRDRSSQPQHF
TRBV7-9	12	TRBJ2-1	-	CASSQGDNEQFF
TRBV6-5	15	TRBJ2-1	-	CASSYASGSLGEQFF
TRBV19	14	TRBJ2-1	-	CASSEGGAYNEQFF
TRBV5-4	17	TRBJ2-5	once	CASSPPQGLAGKETQYF